The subject of this entry is one T cell receptor beta chain. The authors' processing: Reference gene primers were amplified, and this amplification served to estimate nucleated cell counts. Assay used: immunoSEQ multiplex PCR; TCRdb lists only in-frame clones, some missing. Clone size and the V and J calls come from that table; the DNA yielded D and trimming. Among about 120,000 clones, over 75% were seen once, and the ten largest hold approximately 27%. The data were obtained in a study of blood T cell repertoires in COVID-19. Study-wide context: The study drew acute and convalescent COVID-19 samples from the United States, Italy and Spain. PBMCs, B-cell-depleted T cells, or T cells provided the cDNA or gDNA that made up the material.

V was shortened by 2 bases and J by 5 bases, with 18 bases between the two germline ends. The germline V gene has CDR1 SGHVS and CDR2 FQNEAQ. CDR3 length: 16 amino acids. The rearrangement joins TRBV7-8 to TRBJ1-2; D ambiguous. The sequenced material came from peripheral blood. The receptor was isolated from a man between 65 and 85 years old with active or convalescent COVID-19. The DNA of the CDR3 is TGTGCCAGCAGCTTAAGAAGTGGTGACATTGGGTATGGCTACACCTTC. Translating gives CASSLRSGDIGYGYTF.